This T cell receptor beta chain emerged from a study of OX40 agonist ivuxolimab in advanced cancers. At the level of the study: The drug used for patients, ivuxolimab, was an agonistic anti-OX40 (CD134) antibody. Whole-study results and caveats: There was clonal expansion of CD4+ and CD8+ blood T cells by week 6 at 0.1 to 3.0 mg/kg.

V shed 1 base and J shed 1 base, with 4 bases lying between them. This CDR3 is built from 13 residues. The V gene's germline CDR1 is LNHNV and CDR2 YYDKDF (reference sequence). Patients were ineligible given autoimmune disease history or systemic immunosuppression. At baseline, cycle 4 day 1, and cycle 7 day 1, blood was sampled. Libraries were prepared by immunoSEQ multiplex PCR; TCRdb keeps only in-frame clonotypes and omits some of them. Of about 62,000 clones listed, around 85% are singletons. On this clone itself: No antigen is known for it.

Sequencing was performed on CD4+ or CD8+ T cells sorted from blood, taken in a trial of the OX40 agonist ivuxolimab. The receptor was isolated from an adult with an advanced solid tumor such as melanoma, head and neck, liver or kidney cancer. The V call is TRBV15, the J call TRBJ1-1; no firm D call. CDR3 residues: CATSRGGNTEAFF. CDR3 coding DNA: TGTGCCACCAGCAGAGGGGGGAACACTGAAGCTTTCTTT.